These T cell receptor beta chains were read from a single sample in a study of blood T cell repertoires in COVID-19. TCRdb's copy holds only in-frame clones and misses some; the assay was immunoSEQ multiplex PCR. The sample gives 190,000 or so clones, around 94% of which show up once; 0.7% to 0.8% is in the top ten. Sample: peripheral blood. These receptors were obtained from a man aged 25-45 years with COVID-19, enrolled during active disease. Each CDR3 is given with its conserved first and last residue. D genes are given only for firm matches. Clone size is given for some rows only: seen once, a few or many times, or a class if the clone is expanded.

cdr3_aa	cdr3_nt	v_call	d_call	j_call	clone_size
CASSVATGGLGVHEQFF	TGTGCCAGCAGCGTAGCTACGGGAGGGTTGGGAGTGCATGAGCAGTTCTTC	TRBV9	TRBD2	TRBJ2-1	NA
CASSVTGVGEKLFF	TGTGCCAGTAGTGTCACCGGGGTGGGTGAAAAACTGTTTTTT	TRBV19	NA	TRBJ1-4	NA
CASSVGSGSGNTIYF	TGTGCCAGCAGCGTAGGCTCCGGCTCTGGAAACACCATATATTTT	TRBV9	NA	TRBJ1-3	NA
CASSRTGGSGYTF	TGTGCCAGCAGTCGGACAGGGGGCAGTGGCTACACCTTC	TRBV12-3/TRBV12-4	TRBD1	TRBJ1-2	NA
CSARTYLSDTIYF	TGCAGCGCTAGGACATACCTCTCGGACACCATATATTTT	TRBV29-1	NA	TRBJ1-3	NA
CASSEGGMDSQPQHF	TGTGCCAGCAGTGAGGGGGGAATGGATAGTCAGCCCCAGCATTTT	TRBV6-4	NA	TRBJ1-5	NA
CATSILAGGPRDTQYF	TGTGCCACCAGCATCCTAGCGGGGGGGCCTCGGGATACGCAGTATTTT	TRBV15	TRBD2	TRBJ2-3	NA
CASSSGQGFNGYTF	TGTGCCAGCAGCTCTGGACAGGGTTTCAATGGCTACACCTTC	TRBV5-4	TRBD1	TRBJ1-2	once
CASKEVSSTDTQYF	TGTGCCAGCAAGGAGGTGTCTAGCACAGATACGCAGTATTTT	TRBV2	NA	TRBJ2-3	NA
CAISEGGTGGTDTQYF	TGTGCCATCAGTGAGGGGGGGACAGGCGGCACAGATACGCAGTATTTT	TRBV10-3	TRBD1	TRBJ2-3	NA
CASSYLDRVGYGYTF	TGTGCCAGCAGTTACCTGGACAGGGTAGGATATGGCTACACCTTC	TRBV6-5	TRBD1	TRBJ1-2	NA
CASSLAAVQETQYF	TGTGCCAGCAGTTTAGCGGCGGTCCAAGAGACCCAGTACTTC	TRBV5-4	NA	TRBJ2-5	NA
CASSEPLTGFDGYTF	TGTGCCAGCAGTGAACCTCTCACAGGGTTCGATGGCTACACCTTC	TRBV25-1	NA	TRBJ1-2	NA
CAWSGGRAGNTIYF	TGTGCCTGGAGTGGGGGGCGAGCTGGAAACACCATATATTTT	TRBV30	NA	TRBJ1-3	once
CAISTEGFGYTF	TGTGCCATCTCTACCGAGGGTTTTGGCTACACCTTC	TRBV10-3	NA	TRBJ1-2	NA
CASNLDSSYNSPLHF	TGCGCCAGCAACCTAGACAGCTCCTATAATTCACCCCTCCACTTT	TRBV5-1	NA	TRBJ1-6	NA
CASSYEGGGRGYTF	TGTGCCAGCAGTTACGAAGGGGGGGGAAGGGGCTACACCTTC	TRBV6-5	NA	TRBJ1-2	NA
CASSLGGVSWAGGRETQYF	TGTGCCAGCAGCTTAGGCGGAGTGAGCTGGGCGGGGGGGCGAGAGACCCAGTACTTC	TRBV7-7	TRBD2	TRBJ2-5	NA
CASSSGFIEQFF	TGTGCCAGCAGTTCAGGATTCATTGAGCAGTTCTTC	TRBV27	NA	TRBJ2-1	NA
CASSQDSRSNQPQHF	TGTGCCAGCAGCCAAGACTCCAGGAGCAATCAGCCCCAGCATTTT	TRBV3-1/TRBV3-2	NA	TRBJ1-5	NA
CASSFGQHNSPLHF	TGTGCCAGCAGTTTCGGACAGCATAATTCACCCCTCCACTTT	TRBV27	NA	TRBJ1-6	NA
CASSRDRGLGTF	TGTGCCAGCAGTCGGGACAGGGGGTTGGGGACCTTC	TRBV6-5	TRBD1	TRBJ1-2	NA
CASRTSGADTQYF	TGTGCCAGCAGGACTAGCGGGGCAGATACGCAGTATTTT	TRBV2	TRBD2	TRBJ2-3	NA
CASSLQRGSNTGELFF	TGTGCCAGCAGCTTGCAGCGGGGGTCGAACACCGGGGAGCTGTTTTTT	TRBV5-4	TRBD2	TRBJ2-2	NA
CASTLTGGISPLHF	TGTGCCAGCACCCTGACAGGGGGGATTTCACCCCTCCACTTT	TRBV6-5	TRBD1	TRBJ1-6	NA
CASFGSANTGELFF	TGCGCCAGCTTCGGGTCTGCGAACACCGGGGAGCTGTTTTTT	TRBV5-1	NA	TRBJ2-2	NA
CASLREEKLFF	TGTGCCAGCCTCCGGGAGGAAAAACTGTTTTTT	TRBV2	NA	TRBJ1-4	NA
CAIRRDRGVNEQFF	TGTGCCATCCGCCGGGACAGGGGTGTGAATGAGCAGTTCTTC	TRBV6-5	TRBD1	TRBJ2-1	NA
CASSSFRTGGYGYTF	TGTGCCAGCAGCTCATTCAGGACAGGGGGATATGGCTACACCTTC	TRBV7-9	TRBD1	TRBJ1-2	NA
CASSWAGNGEKLFF	TGTGCCAGCAGTTGGGCAGGGAACGGTGAAAAACTGTTTTTT	TRBV27	NA	TRBJ1-4	NA
CASSLGTGTGGYGYTF	TGCGCCAGCAGCTTGGGAACCGGGACAGGGGGCTATGGCTACACCTTC	TRBV5-1	TRBD1	TRBJ1-2	NA
CASSQLPRFGANVLTF	TGTGCCAGCAGCCAACTTCCTAGATTTGGGGCCAACGTCCTGACTTTC	TRBV3-1/TRBV3-2	NA	TRBJ2-6	NA
CASSPLGVAGGQETQYF	TGTGCCAGCAGCCCGCTGGGGGTAGCGGGGGGACAAGAGACCCAGTACTTC	TRBV11-2	TRBD2	TRBJ2-5	NA
CASSEVGATGNTIYF	TGTGCCAGCAGTGAAGTGGGGGCCACTGGAAACACCATATATTTT	TRBV25-1	NA	TRBJ1-3	NA
CASSRDSGSNQPQHF	TGTGCCAGCAGTCGGGACAGCGGGAGCAATCAGCCCCAGCATTTT	TRBV28	TRBD1	TRBJ1-5	NA
CASSPFSRVDKNIQYF	TGTGCCAGCAGCCCATTTAGCAGAGTAGACAAAAACATTCAGTACTTC	TRBV11-2	NA	TRBJ2-4	NA
CAISESSGYTGELFF	TGTGCCATCAGTGAGTCGTCGGGGTACACCGGGGAGCTGTTTTTT	TRBV10-3	NA	TRBJ2-2	NA
CASIPDTGYEQYF	TGTGCCAGCATTCCGGACACAGGTTACGAGCAGTACTTC	TRBV7-9	NA	TRBJ2-7	NA
CASSLARGGEQYF	TGTGCCAGCAGTTTAGCCAGGGGCGGCGAGCAGTACTTC	TRBV27	NA	TRBJ2-7	NA
CASSPRGGQGTYNEQFF	TGTGCCAGCAGCCCTAGAGGCGGACAGGGGACCTACAATGAGCAGTTCTTC	TRBV7-2	TRBD1	TRBJ2-1	NA
CASGILAGSTDTQYF	TGTGCCAGTGGTATACTAGCGGGGAGCACAGATACGCAGTATTTT	TRBV19	TRBD2	TRBJ2-3	NA